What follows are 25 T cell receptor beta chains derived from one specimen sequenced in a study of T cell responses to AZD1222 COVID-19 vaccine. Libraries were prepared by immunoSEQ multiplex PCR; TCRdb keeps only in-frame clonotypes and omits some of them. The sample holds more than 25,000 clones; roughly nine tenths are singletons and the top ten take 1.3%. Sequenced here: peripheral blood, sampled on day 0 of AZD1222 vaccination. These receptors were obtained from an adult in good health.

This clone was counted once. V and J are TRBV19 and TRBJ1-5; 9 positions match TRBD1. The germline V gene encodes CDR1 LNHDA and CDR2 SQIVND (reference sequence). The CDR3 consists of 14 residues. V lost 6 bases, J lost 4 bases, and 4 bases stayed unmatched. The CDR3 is CASSLTGGNQPQHF. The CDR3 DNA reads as TGTGCCAGTAGCCTGACAGGGGGGAATCAGCCCCAGCATTTT.

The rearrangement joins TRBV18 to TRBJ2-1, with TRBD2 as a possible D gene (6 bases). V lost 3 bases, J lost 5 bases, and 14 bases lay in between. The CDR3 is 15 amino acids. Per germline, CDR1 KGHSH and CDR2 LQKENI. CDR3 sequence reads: CASSPTGTPHNEQFF. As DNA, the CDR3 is TGTGCCAGCTCACCCACCGGGACTCCGCACAATGAGCAGTTCTTC.

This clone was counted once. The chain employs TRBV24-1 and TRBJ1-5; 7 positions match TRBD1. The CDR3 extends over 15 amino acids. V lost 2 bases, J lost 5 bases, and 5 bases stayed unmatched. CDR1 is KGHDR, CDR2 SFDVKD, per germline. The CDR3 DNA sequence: TGTGCCACCAGTGATTCTCGCAGGGGGTATCAGCCCCAGCATTTT. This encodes CATSDSRRGYQPQHF.

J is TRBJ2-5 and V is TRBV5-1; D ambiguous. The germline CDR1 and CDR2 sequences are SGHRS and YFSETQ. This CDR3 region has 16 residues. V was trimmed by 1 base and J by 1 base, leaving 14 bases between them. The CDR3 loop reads CASSLIPASTQETQYF. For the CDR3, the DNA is TGCGCCAGCAGCTTGATCCCAGCAAGCACCCAAGAGACCCAGTACTTC.

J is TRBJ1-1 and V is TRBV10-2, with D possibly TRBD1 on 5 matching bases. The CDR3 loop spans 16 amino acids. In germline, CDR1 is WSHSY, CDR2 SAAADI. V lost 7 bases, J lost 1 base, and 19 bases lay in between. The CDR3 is CASIGDRRDGNTEAFF. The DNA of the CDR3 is TGCGCCAGCATTGGGGATAGAAGGGACGGGAACACTGAAGCTTTCTTT.

The CDR3 DNA reads TGCAGTGCTAGTAGAGGGCGGACTGAAGCTTTCTTT. Residues: CSASRGRTEAFF. The rearrangement joins TRBV20-1 to TRBJ1-1; D unresolved. Per the germline V gene, CDR1 is DFQATT and CDR2 is SNEGSKA (reference sequence). Trimming left V 3 bases short and J 5 bases short, with 10 bases between. The CDR3 contains 12 residues.

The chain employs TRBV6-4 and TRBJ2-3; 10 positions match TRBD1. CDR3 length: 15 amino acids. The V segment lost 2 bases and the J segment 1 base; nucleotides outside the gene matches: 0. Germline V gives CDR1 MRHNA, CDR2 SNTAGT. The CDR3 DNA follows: TGTGCCAGCAGTGACGGGACAGGGGGCACAGATACGCAGTATTTT. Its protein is CASSDGTGGTDTQYF.

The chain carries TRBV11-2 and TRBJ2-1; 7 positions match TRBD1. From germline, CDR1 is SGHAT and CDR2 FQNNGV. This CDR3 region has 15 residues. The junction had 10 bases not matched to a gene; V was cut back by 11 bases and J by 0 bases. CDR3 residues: CAAGRDRSSYNEQFF. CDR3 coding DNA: TGTGCCGCAGGAAGGGACAGAAGCTCCTACAATGAGCAGTTCTTC. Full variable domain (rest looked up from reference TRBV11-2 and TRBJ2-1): EAGVAQSPRYKIIEKRQSVAFWCNPISGHATLYWYQQILGQGPKLLIQFQNNGVVDDSQLPKDRFSAERLKGVDSTLKIQPAKLEDSAVYLCAAGRDRSSYNEQFFGPGTRLTVL.

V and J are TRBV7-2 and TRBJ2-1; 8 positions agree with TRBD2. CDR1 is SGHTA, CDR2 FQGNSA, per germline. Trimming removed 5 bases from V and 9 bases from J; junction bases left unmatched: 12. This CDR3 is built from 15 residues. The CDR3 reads CASSLNRGSGGEQFF. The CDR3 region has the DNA TGTGCCAGCAGCCTTAATCGGGGAAGCGGGGGTGAGCAGTTCTTC.

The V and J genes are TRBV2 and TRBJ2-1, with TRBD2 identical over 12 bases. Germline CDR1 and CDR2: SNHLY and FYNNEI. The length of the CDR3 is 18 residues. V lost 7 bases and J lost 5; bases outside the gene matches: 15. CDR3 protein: CASIGLAGLRGLHNEQFF. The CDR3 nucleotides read TGTGCCAGCATTGGACTAGCGGGATTAAGGGGGCTCCACAATGAGCAGTTCTTC.

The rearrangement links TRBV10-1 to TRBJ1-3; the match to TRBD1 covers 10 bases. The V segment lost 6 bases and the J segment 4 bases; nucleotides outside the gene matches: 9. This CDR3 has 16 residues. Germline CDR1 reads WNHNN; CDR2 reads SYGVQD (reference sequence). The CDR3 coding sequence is TGCGCCAGCAGAAGCCCCGGGACAGGGGTCGGAAACACCATATATTTT. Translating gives CASRSPGTGVGNTIYF.

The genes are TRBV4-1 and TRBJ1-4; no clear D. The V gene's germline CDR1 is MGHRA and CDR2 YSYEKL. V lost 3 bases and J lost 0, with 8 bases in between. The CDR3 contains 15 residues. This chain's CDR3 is CASSHLGATNEKLFF. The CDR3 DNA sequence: TGCGCCAGCAGCCATCTGGGTGCAACTAATGAAAAACTGTTTTTT.

CDR3 amino acids: CASSFGPKVSGNTIYF. In DNA form, the CDR3 reads TGTGCCAGCAGCTTCGGACCGAAAGTCTCTGGAAACACCATATATTTT. The chain carries TRBV9 and TRBJ1-3; D is unresolved. CDR3 length: 16 residues. Germline CDR1 reads SGDLS; CDR2 reads YYNGEE. With 4 bases removed from V and 0 bases from J, the gap between germline ends came to 14 bases.

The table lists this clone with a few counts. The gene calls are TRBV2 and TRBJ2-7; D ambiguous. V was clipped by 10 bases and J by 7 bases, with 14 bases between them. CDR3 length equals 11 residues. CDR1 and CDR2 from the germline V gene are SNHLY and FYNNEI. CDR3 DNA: TGTGCCACCTCGTGGCGTGGGGAGCAGTACTTC. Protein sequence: CATSWRGEQYF.

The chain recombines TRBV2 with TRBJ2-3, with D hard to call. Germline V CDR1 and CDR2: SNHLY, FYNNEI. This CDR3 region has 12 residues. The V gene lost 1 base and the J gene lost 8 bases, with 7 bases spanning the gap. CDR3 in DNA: TGTGCCAGCAGTGAAGTTGGCGGTACGCAGTATTTT. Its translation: CASSEVGGTQYF.

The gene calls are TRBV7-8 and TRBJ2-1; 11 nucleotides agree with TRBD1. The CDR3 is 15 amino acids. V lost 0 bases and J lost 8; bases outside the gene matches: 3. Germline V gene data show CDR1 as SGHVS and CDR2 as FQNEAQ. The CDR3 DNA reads TGTGCCAGCAGCTTAGCGAGGACAGGGGGCTATGAGCAGTTCTTC. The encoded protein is CASSLARTGGYEQFF.

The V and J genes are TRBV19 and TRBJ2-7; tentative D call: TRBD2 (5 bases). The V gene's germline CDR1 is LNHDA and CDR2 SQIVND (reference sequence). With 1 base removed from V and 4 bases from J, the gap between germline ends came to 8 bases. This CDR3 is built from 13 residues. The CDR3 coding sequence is TGTGCCAGTAGTATAGGGAGAGGGTACGAGCAGTACTTC. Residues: CASSIGRGYEQYF.

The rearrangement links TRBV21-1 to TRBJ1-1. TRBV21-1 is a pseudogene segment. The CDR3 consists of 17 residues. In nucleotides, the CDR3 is TGTGCCAGCAGCAAAGCATGTGAGGGGTCACGGGGGACTGAAGCTTTCTTT. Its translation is CASSKACEGSRGTEAFF.

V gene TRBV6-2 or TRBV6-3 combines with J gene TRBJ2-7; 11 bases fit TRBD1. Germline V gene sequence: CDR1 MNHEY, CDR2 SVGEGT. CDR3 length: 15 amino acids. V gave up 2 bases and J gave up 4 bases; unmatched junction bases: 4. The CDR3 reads CASSYLGQGGYEQYF. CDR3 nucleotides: TGTGCCAGCAGTTACCTGGGACAGGGGGGATACGAGCAGTACTTC.

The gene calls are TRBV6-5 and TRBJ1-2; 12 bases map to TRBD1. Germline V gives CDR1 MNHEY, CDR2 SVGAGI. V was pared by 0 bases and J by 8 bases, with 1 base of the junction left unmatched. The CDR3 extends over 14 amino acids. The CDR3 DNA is TGTGCCAGCAGTTACTCGGGGACAGGGGGCGGCTACACCTTC. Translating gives CASSYSGTGGGYTF.

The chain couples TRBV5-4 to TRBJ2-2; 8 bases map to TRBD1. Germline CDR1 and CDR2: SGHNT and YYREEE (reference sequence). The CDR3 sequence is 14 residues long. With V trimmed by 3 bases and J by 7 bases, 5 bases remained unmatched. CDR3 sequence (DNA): TGTGCCAGCAGCTCAGGGGGCTTGGGCGGGGAGCTGTTTTTT. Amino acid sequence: CASSSGGLGGELFF.

In nucleotides, the CDR3 is TGTGCCAGCAGGTCTGGCGGGAGGGGATCCGGGGAGCTGTTTTTT. Translated, it gives CASRSGGRGSGELFF. This chain uses TRBV2 with TRBJ2-2; 9 positions agree with TRBD2. V trimming: 6 bases; J trimming: 6 bases; junction bases outside the gene matches: 8. Germline CDR1 is SNHLY and CDR2 is FYNNEI. This CDR3 is built from 15 residues.

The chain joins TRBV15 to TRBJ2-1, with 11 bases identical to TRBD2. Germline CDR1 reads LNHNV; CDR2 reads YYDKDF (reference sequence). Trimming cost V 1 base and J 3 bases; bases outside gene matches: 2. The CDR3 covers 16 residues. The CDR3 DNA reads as TGTGCCACCAGCAGAGGCCTAGCGGGAGGCTACAATGAGCAGTTCTTC. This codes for CATSRGLAGGYNEQFF.

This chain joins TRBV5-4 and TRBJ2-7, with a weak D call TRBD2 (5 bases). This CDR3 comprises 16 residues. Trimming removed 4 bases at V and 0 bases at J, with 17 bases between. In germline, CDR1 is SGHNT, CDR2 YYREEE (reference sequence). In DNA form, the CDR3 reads TGTGCCAGCAGCCCCAGGACTTTTCCCAGCTCCTACGAGCAGTACTTC. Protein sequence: CASSPRTFPSSYEQYF.

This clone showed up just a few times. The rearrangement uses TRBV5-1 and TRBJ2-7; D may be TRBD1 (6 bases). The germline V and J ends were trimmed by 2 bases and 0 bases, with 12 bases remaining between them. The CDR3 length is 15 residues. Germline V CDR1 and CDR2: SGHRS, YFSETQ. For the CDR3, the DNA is TGCGCCAGCAGCTTAGGGCAGGGGCCCTCCTACGAGCAGTACTTC. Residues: CASSLGQGPSYEQYF.